A selection of T cell receptor beta chains follows, all from one sample in a study of blood T cell repertoires in COVID-19. Clones were sequenced by immunoSEQ multiplex PCR, and TCRdb holds only the in-frame ones, with some missing. This sample has 60,000 to 85,000 clones; 89% occur once, and the top ten carry 4% to 5%. Input material: peripheral blood. These receptors were taken from a woman aged 45-59 years with active COVID-19. CDR3s include the opening cysteine and the closing phenylalanine or tryptophan. Fields, in order: D gene, V gene, J gene, clone size, CDR3 DNA, CDR3 protein. D genes are given only for firm matches. Some rows mark clone size as missing; the rest say once, few, many or name a class of expanded clone.

d_gene: NA
v_gene: TRBV7-8
j_gene: TRBJ1-5
abundance: NA
CDR3nt: TGTGCCAGCAGCGTCACAGATAGCAATCAGCCCCAGCATTTT
CDR3aa: CASSVTDSNQPQHF

d_gene: TRBD2
v_gene: TRBV9
j_gene: TRBJ2-3
abundance: NA
CDR3nt: TGTGCCAGCAGCGTAGCATTACGGACTAGCGTCACAGATACGCAGTATTTT
CDR3aa: CASSVALRTSVTDTQYF

d_gene: TRBD2
v_gene: TRBV7-3
j_gene: TRBJ2-1
abundance: NA
CDR3nt: TGTGCCAGCAGCCCGGGACTAGCCTACAATGAGCAGTTCTTC
CDR3aa: CASSPGLAYNEQFF

d_gene: TRBD1
v_gene: TRBV6-1
j_gene: TRBJ1-5
abundance: once
CDR3nt: TGTGCCAGCAGTGAAGCGGGGACAGGTCTTGAGCCCCAGCATTTT
CDR3aa: CASSEAGTGLEPQHF

d_gene: NA
v_gene: TRBV27
j_gene: TRBJ2-7
abundance: NA
CDR3nt: TGTGCCAGCAGCCCTTTTCTAGAGTCCTACGAGCAGTACTTC
CDR3aa: CASSPFLESYEQYF

d_gene: NA
v_gene: TRBV19
j_gene: TRBJ1-1
abundance: once
CDR3nt: TGTGCCAGTCGAGCGGGGGCCTCTCTAAAGGCCGAAGCTTTCTTT
CDR3aa: CASRAGASLKAEAFF

d_gene: NA
v_gene: TRBV28
j_gene: TRBJ1-5
abundance: NA
CDR3nt: TGTGCCAGCAGTGGGAGGGTCGGCAATCAGCCCCAGCATTTT
CDR3aa: CASSGRVGNQPQHF

d_gene: TRBD1
v_gene: TRBV28
j_gene: TRBJ2-7
abundance: NA
CDR3nt: TGTGCCAGCAGAGGAAGGACAGGGGGTTACGAGCAGTACTTC
CDR3aa: CASRGRTGGYEQYF

d_gene: TRBD1
v_gene: TRBV3-1/TRBV3-2
j_gene: TRBJ2-7
abundance: NA
CDR3nt: TGTGCCAGCAGCCTTGGGACAGTGGGCTCCTACGAGCAGTACTTC
CDR3aa: CASSLGTVGSYEQYF

d_gene: NA
v_gene: TRBV6-5
j_gene: TRBJ2-7
abundance: NA
CDR3nt: TGTGCCAGCAGTCGACAGGAACGCGAGCAGTACTTC
CDR3aa: CASSRQEREQYF

d_gene: NA
v_gene: TRBV9
j_gene: TRBJ2-1
abundance: NA
CDR3nt: TGTGCCAGCAGTACCATCGGTGAGGGTGAGCAGTTCTTC
CDR3aa: CASSTIGEGEQFF

d_gene: NA
v_gene: TRBV6-9
j_gene: TRBJ1-4
abundance: NA
CDR3nt: TGTGCCAGCAGTTATCCCTGTCCTAGTGAAAAACTGTTTTTT
CDR3aa: CASSYPCPSEKLFF

d_gene: NA
v_gene: TRBV28
j_gene: TRBJ2-5
abundance: NA
CDR3nt: TGTGCCAGCAGGCGGCCTGCTAGGACCCAGTACTTC
CDR3aa: CASRRPARTQYF

d_gene: NA
v_gene: TRBV15
j_gene: TRBJ2-7
abundance: NA
CDR3nt: TGTGCCACCAGCAGGGACAGCAACTACGAGCAGTACTTC
CDR3aa: CATSRDSNYEQYF

d_gene: NA
v_gene: TRBV2
j_gene: TRBJ2-2
abundance: once
CDR3nt: TGTGCCAGCAGTGCCGGCGGGTCCCTCGGGGAGCTGTTTTTT
CDR3aa: CASSAGGSLGELFF

d_gene: TRBD1
v_gene: TRBV19
j_gene: TRBJ2-1
abundance: NA
CDR3nt: TGTGCCAGTAGGGGACAGGGGATTCGCGATGAGCAGTTCTTC
CDR3aa: CASRGQGIRDEQFF

d_gene: TRBD1
v_gene: TRBV2
j_gene: TRBJ2-7
abundance: NA
CDR3nt: TGTGCCAGCAGTGAACGGCAGGGGGCTACAGTGGAGCAGTACTTC
CDR3aa: CASSERQGATVEQYF

d_gene: TRBD1
v_gene: TRBV27
j_gene: TRBJ1-4
abundance: NA
CDR3nt: TGTGCCAGCAGATTAACAGGGGCCGGTGAAAAACTGTTTTTT
CDR3aa: CASRLTGAGEKLFF